This T cell receptor beta chain was observed in a study of beta chain features in type 1 diabetes (dated by TCRdb to 2016 to 2018). Regarding the research as a whole: Mean age, gender distribution, total cell number and subset yield did not differ between patients and healthy donors. A total of 85 million to 140 million sorted cells were examined across all samples, and the number of cells per subset was strongly correlated with RNA yield. In the study, recently diagnosed type 1 diabetes patients and matched healthy donors were compared on the TCRB repertoires of their sorted circulating CD4+ T cell subsets. Whereas all 30 or so donors provided naive and central memory subsets, regulatory and stem cell-like memory subsets were isolated from just 8 patients and about 8 healthy donors. Beyond this particular receptor, the publication reports: Fewer insertions and more nucleotide deletions at VDJ recombination sites were observed in patients with type 1 diabetes, implying thymic rearrangement abnormalities. Naive, central memory and regulatory TCRB repertoires appeared more similar among patients than among healthy donors. Because small numbers of individuals were included in the HLA sub-analyses, any influence of HLA type on TCRB rearrangement was left unresolved. PCR may preferentially amplify shorter templates, but because patient and control samples were amplified and corrected together, any resulting skew would affect both groups equally. A moderate but significant shortening of TCRB CDR3 length was observed in type 1 diabetes patients in all four CD4+ subsets. Because cDNA was sequenced instead of genomic DNA, highly expressing activated cells could be over-represented, though the groups showed no difference in activation or CD3 levels.

At the junction V is shortened by 3 bases and J by 0 bases, with 8 bases in between. The germline V gene encodes CDR1 MNHNS and CDR2 SASEGT. From the cysteine up to the phenylalanine, the CDR3 has a length of 14 residues. Just the 42-base CDR3 DNA is kept, in frame starting at base 1. In this sample, this clone turned up a few times. It lacks a known antigen. Within one base of it there is no much larger clone, and no base qualities were kept. Each donor gave one peripheral blood draw, averaging approximately 110 mL, which was collected into heparinised tubes. A BD FACSAria II and a panel including CD45RO, CCR7, CD25, CD127, CD95 and CD27 were used to sort naive, central memory, regulatory and stem cell-like memory CD4+ T cells. Every sorted population had a purity above 95%. PBMCs were isolated immediately by Lymphoprep density gradient centrifugation and stained directly without culture. So that batch effects would be minimized, each experiment stained and sorted samples in pairs, pairing one healthy donor with one patient.

The entire isolated RNA was reverse transcribed using the High Capacity cDNA Reverse Transcription Kit, and thus expressed TCRB transcripts were sequenced. Deep immunoSEQ sequencing was applied to naive, central memory and regulatory T cell samples, giving an average of roughly 3.5 million total reads per sample. After sorted cells were lysed in RLT buffer, RNA was extracted with DNase-treated RNeasy Micro or Mini kits, with the choice depending on cell number. To prevent cross-contamination, each cell subset was processed individually, whereas patient and healthy donor samples were processed jointly. Using the immunoSEQ multiplex PCR, TCRB sequences were amplified from cDNA into 87-bp fragments spanning the CDR3 region. The amplicons were sequenced using the Illumina HiSeq platform. The paper's data handling went like this. PCR bias was corrected computationally using synthetic template baselines, and reads within Hamming distance 2 were collapsed, with unmergeable singletons discarded. Reads were aligned against IMGT so that V, D and J genes, CDR3 length and insertions or deletions at six rearrangement sites could be assigned. Within each subset, clonotype counts were normalized to the number of sorted cells before true diversity and Gini coefficients were calculated with the tcR R package. The overlap coefficient, calculated on TCRB nucleotide sequences, was used to measure repertoire sharing. In its TCRdb copy, this immuneACCESS table keeps in-frame sequences only and misses some clones. Where compared with another copy, unresolved V genes explain less than half of these, and the others have no known cause. That table gives V, J and clone size, and the DNA gave D and trimming. The sample yields roughly 400,000 clones; 9.5% to 10% were counted once. Of the sample, about 0.63% falls within the top ten clones.

The rearranged chain carries TRBV6-1 and TRBJ1-1; possibly the D gene is TRBD1, per 5 matching bases. The origin of this receptor is a man aged 25 to 45 with type 1 diabetes. Sequenced sample: central memory CD4+ T cells from blood. The nucleotide sequence is TGTGCCAGCAGTGACTGGGGCATGAACACTGAAGCTTTCTTT. The encoded protein is CASSDWGMNTEAFF.